This is a list of T cell receptor beta chains from one sample in a study of blood T cell repertoires in COVID-19. Produced via immunoSEQ multiplex PCR; TCRdb's table is partial and in-frame only. The sample includes about 180,000 clones, 70% to 90% of them seen just once. The sequenced sample was peripheral blood. The receptors derive from a woman in her thirties with active or convalescent COVID-19. The CDR3 runs from the conserved cysteine through the conserved F or W. D genes are given only for firm matches. Only some rows state a clone size, as once, few, many or a class for expanded clones.

J gene | V gene | D gene | clone size | CDR3 DNA | CDR3 protein
TRBJ1-2 | TRBV27 | - | - | TGTGCCAGCAGTTGGGGGCGAGATAACTATGGCTACACCTTC | CASSWGRDNYGYTF
TRBJ2-7 | TRBV11-2 | - | once | TGTGCCAGCAGCTTAACGGTAGATTACGAGCAGTACTTC | CASSLTVDYEQYF
TRBJ2-2 | TRBV28 | - | - | TGTGCCAGCAGTATAGGGGGTAGCGGGGAGCTGTTTTTT | CASSIGGSGELFF
TRBJ1-1 | TRBV5-1 | - | - | TGCGCCAGCAGCCACGAATATCGGGGAGGGGGCACTGAAGCTTTCTTT | CASSHEYRGGGTEAFF
TRBJ2-7 | TRBV4-1 | TRBD1 | - | TGCGCCAGCAGCCCGAGACAGGGATTGGACTACGAGCAGTACTTC | CASSPRQGLDYEQYF
TRBJ2-2 | TRBV12-5 | - | - | TGTGCTAGTGCAACCTACCCCAACACCGGGGAGCTGTTTTTT | CASATYPNTGELFF
TRBJ2-1 | TRBV24-1 | TRBD2 | once | TGTGCCACCAGTGATTCGATCAAGACTAGCGGGAGCCAGAGTGAGCAGTTCTTC | CATSDSIKTSGSQSEQFF
TRBJ2-7 | TRBV30 | TRBD2 | - | TGTGCCTGGAGTGTACTCGGGGGGGTCAGGAACGAGCAGTACTTC | CAWSVLGGVRNEQYF
TRBJ2-2 | TRBV11-2 | TRBD2 | - | TGTGCCAGCAGGCCTCTAGCGGGGGGGAACACCGGGGAGCTGTTTTTT | CASRPLAGGNTGELFF
TRBJ1-4 | TRBV14 | TRBD1 | - | TGTGCCAGCAGTCAATCAAGAGGGACAGGGGATGAAAAACTGTTTTTT | CASSQSRGTGDEKLFF
TRBJ1-4 | TRBV7-8 | - | - | TGTGCCAGCAGCTTAGAACAGGGTTATGAAAAACTGTTTTTT | CASSLEQGYEKLFF
TRBJ1-3 | TRBV6-6 | - | - | TGTGCCAGCACCCAGGGGACTGGAAACACCATATATTTT | CASTQGTGNTIYF
TRBJ2-3 | TRBV5-6 | - | - | TGTGCCAGCAGCTTGTTACCGGGTGTCTCGGACAGTAGCACAGATACGCAGTATTTT | CASSLLPGVSDSSTDTQYF
TRBJ2-7 | TRBV28 | TRBD2 | - | TGTGCCAGCAGTTTTCCCTCCGGGACTACTCGCTCCTACGAGCAGTACTTC | CASSFPSGTTRSYEQYF
TRBJ1-1 | TRBV28 | TRBD1 | few | TGTGCCAGCAGTCCACGACAGGGCGGCACTGAAGCTTTCTTT | CASSPRQGGTEAFF
TRBJ1-5 | TRBV6-5 | TRBD1 | - | TGTGCCAGCAGACCCAACAGGGGGCACAATCAGCCCCAGCATTTT | CASRPNRGHNQPQHF
TRBJ2-5 | TRBV15 | TRBD1 | - | TGTGCCACCAGCAGAGATTTCCCCGGGACAGGAAGGCAAGAGACCCAGTACTTC | CATSRDFPGTGRQETQYF
TRBJ1-6 | TRBV6-5 | - | - | TGTGCCAGCAGCCTTGGGGGGGCGGGGAATTCACCCCTCCACTTT | CASSLGGAGNSPLHF
TRBJ2-1 | TRBV5-4 | TRBD2 | few | TGTGCCAGCAGCTTGATGGTGGGAGGGCCAGGGAATGAGCAGTTCTTC | CASSLMVGGPGNEQFF
TRBJ2-3 | TRBV1 | - | once | TGCACCAGCAAAGAGGGAGCCACAGATACGCAGTATTTT | CTSKEGATDTQYF
TRBJ1-5 | TRBV7-6 | - | few | TGTGCCAGCAGCTTAACGGTTTATAGCAATCAGCCCCAGCATTTT | CASSLTVYSNQPQHF
TRBJ1-5 | TRBV5-6 | - | once | TGTGCCAGCAGCCTCTGGAGCAGCGCCTTCAATCAGCCCCAGCATTTT | CASSLWSSAFNQPQHF
TRBJ1-2 | TRBV6-6 | - | - | TGTGCCAGCAGTGATTCGACAGAGAACTATGGCTACACCTTC | CASSDSTENYGYTF
TRBJ1-1 | TRBV27 | - | - | TGTGCCAGCAGTTTAGGGCCGAACACTGAAGCTTTCTTT | CASSLGPNTEAFF
TRBJ1-1 | TRBV28 | - | - | TGTGCCAGCAGTTTGCTACAGGAGGAAGCTTTCTTT | CASSLLQEEAFF
TRBJ1-3 | TRBV19 | - | - | TGTGCCAGTAGTGCGGGTCCGCCATACTTCTCTGGAAACACCATATATTTT | CASSAGPPYFSGNTIYF
TRBJ2-1 | TRBV3-1/TRBV3-2 | - | - | TGTGCCAGCAGCCAAGATATTGGAGACCAGCCCTACAATGAGCAGTTCTTC | CASSQDIGDQPYNEQFF
TRBJ1-2 | TRBV6-6 | TRBD1 | - | TGTGCCAGCAGTTACGACAGGGTCTATGGCTACACCTTC | CASSYDRVYGYTF
TRBJ2-3 | TRBV24-1 | TRBD1 | - | TGTGCCACCAGTGATGCCGACAGGGGGCGCCTAAATACGCAGTATTTT | CATSDADRGRLNTQYF
TRBJ1-3 | TRBV19 | TRBD1 | - | TGTGCCAGTAGTTATTCGGGGACAGGGGGAAACACCATATATTTT | CASSYSGTGGNTIYF
TRBJ2-7 | TRBV5-1 | - | - | TGCGCCAGCAGCTTGGCGCAGAACTACGAGCAGTACTTC | CASSLAQNYEQYF
TRBJ2-7 | TRBV28 | TRBD1 | - | TGTGCCAGCAGTACGGGACAGGGGGCGCGGGAGCAGTACTTC | CASSTGQGAREQYF
TRBJ1-1 | TRBV11-3 | - | - | TGTGCCAGCAGCTCCCGGGACTTAAACACTGAAGCTTTCTTT | CASSSRDLNTEAFF
TRBJ1-3 | TRBV5-6 | - | - | TGTGCCAGCAGCTTGGAATTTTCCCGGGCAGGGCTCTCTGGAAACACCATATATTTT | CASSLEFSRAGLSGNTIYF
TRBJ2-1 | TRBV7-2 | TRBD2 | - | TGTGCCAGCAGTTCGGGACTAGCGGGGGGTGATGAGCAGTTCTTC | CASSSGLAGGDEQFF
TRBJ1-5 | TRBV9 | - | - | TGTGCCAGCAGCGGAGGGACTTCTCAGCCCCAGCATTTT | CASSGGTSQPQHF
TRBJ1-5 | TRBV7-2 | - | - | TGTGCCAGCAGCTCTACTCTACAGGGTAATCAGCCCCAGCATTTT | CASSSTLQGNQPQHF
TRBJ2-5 | TRBV3-1/TRBV3-2 | - | - | TGTGCCAGCAGCCAAGGTATCCAAGAGACCCAGTACTTC | CASSQGIQETQYF
TRBJ1-5 | TRBV5-6 | - | - | TGTGCCAGCAGCTTGGAAGGGGGTCGTTTCAATCAGCCCCAGCATTTT | CASSLEGGRFNQPQHF
TRBJ2-7 | TRBV4-1 | - | few | TGCGCCAGCAGCCAAGAGGTACGGCAGGACTACGAGCAGTACTTC | CASSQEVRQDYEQYF